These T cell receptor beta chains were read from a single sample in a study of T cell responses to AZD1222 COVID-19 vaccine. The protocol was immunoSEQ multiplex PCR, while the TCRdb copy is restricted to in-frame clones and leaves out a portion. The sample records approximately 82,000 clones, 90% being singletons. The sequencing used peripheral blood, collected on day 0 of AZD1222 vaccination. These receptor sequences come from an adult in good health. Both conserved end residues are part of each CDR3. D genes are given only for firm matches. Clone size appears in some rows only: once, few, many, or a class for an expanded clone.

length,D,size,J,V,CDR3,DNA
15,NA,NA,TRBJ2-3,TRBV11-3,CASSLGGGSTDTQYF,TGTGCCAGCAGTTTAGGGGGGGGAAGCACAGATACGCAGTATTTT
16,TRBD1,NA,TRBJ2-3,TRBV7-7,CASSFSNRGAGDTQYF,TGTGCTAGCAGCTTCAGTAACAGGGGCGCAGGGGATACGCAGTATTTT
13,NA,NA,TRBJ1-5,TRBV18,CASSPDRNQPQHF,TGTGCCAGCTCGCCCGACAGAAATCAGCCCCAGCATTTT
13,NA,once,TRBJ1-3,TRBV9,CASSEVSGNTIYF,TGTGCCAGCAGCGAGGTTTCTGGAAACACCATATATTTT
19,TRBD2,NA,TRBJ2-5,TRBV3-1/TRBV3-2,CASSQVLAGGQGNKETQYF,TGTGCCAGCAGCCAAGTCTTAGCGGGGGGGCAAGGTAATAAGGAGACCCAGTACTTC
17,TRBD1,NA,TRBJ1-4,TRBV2,CASSEEGTAATNEKLFF,TGTGCCAGCAGTGAAGAAGGGACAGCAGCAACTAATGAAAAACTGTTTTTT
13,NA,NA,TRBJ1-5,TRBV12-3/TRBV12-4,CASSFVGGQPQHF,TGTGCCAGCAGTTTTGTGGGAGGTCAGCCCCAGCATTTT
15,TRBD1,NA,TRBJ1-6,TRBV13,CASSLRDRGLLTLHF,TGTGCCAGCAGCCTCCGGGACAGGGGGTTGTTGACCCTCCACTTT
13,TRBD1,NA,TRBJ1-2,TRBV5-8,CATQGQKASGYTF,TGTGCCACCCAGGGACAGAAGGCTTCTGGCTACACCTTC
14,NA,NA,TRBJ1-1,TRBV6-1,CASSEVPGHTEAFF,TGTGCCAGCAGTGAAGTCCCCGGCCACACTGAAGCTTTCTTT
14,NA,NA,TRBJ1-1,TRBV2,CASSGNSPNTEAFF,TGTGCCAGCAGCGGGAACAGCCCTAACACTGAAGCTTTCTTT
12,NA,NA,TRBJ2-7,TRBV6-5,CASTAGQYEQYF,TGTGCCAGCACGGCAGGCCAGTACGAGCAGTACTTC
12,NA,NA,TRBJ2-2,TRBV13,CASSLAVGELFF,TGTGCCAGCAGCTTAGCAGTCGGGGAGCTGTTTTTT
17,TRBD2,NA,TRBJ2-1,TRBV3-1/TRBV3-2,CASSQDTRSGAHNEQFF,TGTGCCAGCAGCCAAGATACACGTAGCGGGGCCCACAATGAGCAGTTCTTC
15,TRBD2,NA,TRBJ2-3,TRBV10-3,CAISAQRGGPDTQYF,TGTGCCATCAGTGCACAGCGGGGGGGCCCAGATACGCAGTATTTT
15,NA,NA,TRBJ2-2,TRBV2,CASSWGLLNTGELFF,TGTGCCAGCAGTTGGGGACTCCTTAACACCGGGGAGCTGTTTTTT
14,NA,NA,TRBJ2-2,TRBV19,CASSTQGYTGELFF,TGTGCCAGTAGTACCCAGGGGTACACCGGGGAGCTGTTTTTT
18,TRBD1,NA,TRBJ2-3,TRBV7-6,CASTPTTAGTGYTDTQYF,TGTGCCAGCACCCCTACCACTGCCGGGACAGGATACACAGATACGCAGTATTTT
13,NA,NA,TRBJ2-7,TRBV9,CASSIPPGREQYF,TGTGCCAGCAGCATCCCGCCCGGGCGCGAGCAGTACTTC
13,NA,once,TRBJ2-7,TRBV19,CASKGRGLYEQYF,TGTGCCAGTAAGGGACGGGGATTGTACGAGCAGTACTTC
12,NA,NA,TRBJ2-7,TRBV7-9,CASSLEWDEQYF,TGTGCCAGCAGCTTAGAGTGGGACGAGCAGTACTTC
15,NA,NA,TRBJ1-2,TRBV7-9,CASSQGSRQVRGYTF,TGTGCCAGCAGCCAAGGGAGCCGACAGGTTCGAGGCTACACCTTC
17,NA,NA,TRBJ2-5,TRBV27,CASSSIGWGASQETQYF,TGTGCCAGCAGTTCGATAGGATGGGGGGCGAGCCAAGAGACCCAGTACTTC
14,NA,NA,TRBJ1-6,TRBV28,CASSRTEYNSPLHF,TGTGCCAGCAGTCGGACTGAGTATAATTCACCCCTCCACTTT
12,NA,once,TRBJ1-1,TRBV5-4,CASRSMNTEAFF,TGTGCCAGCAGGAGCATGAACACTGAAGCTTTCTTT
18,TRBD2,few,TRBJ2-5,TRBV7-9,CASNDRPPERGGEETQYF,TGTGCCAGCAACGATAGACCCCCTGAGCGGGGGGGCGAGGAGACCCAGTACTTC
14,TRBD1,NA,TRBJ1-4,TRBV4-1,CASSPPDRGEKLFF,TGCGCCAGCAGTCCTCCGGACAGGGGGGAAAAACTGTTTTTT
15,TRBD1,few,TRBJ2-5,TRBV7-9,CASSSGTGIQETQYF,TGTGCCAGCAGCTCCGGGACAGGGATACAAGAGACCCAGTACTTC
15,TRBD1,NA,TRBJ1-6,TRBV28,CASSLPTGGRSPLHF,TGTGCCAGCAGTCTCCCCACAGGGGGAAGGTCACCCCTCCACTTT
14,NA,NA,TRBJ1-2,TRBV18,CASSQDRANYGYTF,TGTGCCAGCTCACAGGACCGAGCTAACTATGGCTACACCTTC
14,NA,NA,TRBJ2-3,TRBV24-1,CATRSPTSTDTQYF,TGTGCCACCAGATCTCCCACTAGCACAGATACGCAGTATTTT
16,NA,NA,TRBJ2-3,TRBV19,CASSYLRAGGTDTQYF,TGTGCCAGTAGCTACCTAAGGGCAGGGGGCACAGATACGCAGTATTTT
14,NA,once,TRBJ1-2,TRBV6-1,CASSEFGQSYGYTF,TGTGCCAGCAGTGAATTTGGGCAGAGTTATGGCTACACCTTC
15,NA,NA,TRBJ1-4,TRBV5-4,CASSQKTGDNEKLFF,TGTGCCAGCAGCCAAAAGACAGGAGATAATGAAAAACTGTTTTTT
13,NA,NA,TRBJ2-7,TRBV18,CASSPLDSYEQYF,TGTGCCAGCTCACCCCTGGACAGCTACGAGCAGTACTTC
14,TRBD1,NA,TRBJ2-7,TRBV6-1,CASSEMWTGNEQYF,TGTGCCAGCAGTGAAATGTGGACAGGGAACGAGCAGTACTTC
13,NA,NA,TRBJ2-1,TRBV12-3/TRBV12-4,CASQAGPLEEQFF,TGTGCCAGTCAGGCCGGCCCCCTTGAAGAGCAGTTCTTC
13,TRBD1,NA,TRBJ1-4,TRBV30,CAWSPDRVEKLFF,TGTGCCTGGAGTCCTGACAGGGTTGAAAAACTGTTTTTT
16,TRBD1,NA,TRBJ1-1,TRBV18,CASSPPRTGMGTEAFF,TGTGCCAGCTCACCCCCCAGGACAGGGATGGGCACTGAAGCTTTCTTT
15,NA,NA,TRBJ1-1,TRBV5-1,CASSFTGGMNTEAFF,TGCGCCAGCAGCTTTACCGGGGGAATGAACACTGAAGCTTTCTTT
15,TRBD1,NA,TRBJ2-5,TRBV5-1,CASRAGTGNQGTQYF,TGCGCCAGCAGGGCCGGGACAGGGAACCAAGGGACCCAGTACTTC
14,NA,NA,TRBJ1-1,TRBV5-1,CASSLGAPNTEAFF,TGCGCCAGCAGCTTGGGGGCCCCGAACACTGAAGCTTTCTTT
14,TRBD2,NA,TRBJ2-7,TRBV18,CASSPIAGENEQYF,TGTGCCAGCTCACCTATAGCGGGGGAAAACGAGCAGTACTTC
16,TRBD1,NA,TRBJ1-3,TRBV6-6,CASSAIRQGTGNTIYF,TGTGCCAGCAGTGCGATTCGACAGGGGACTGGAAACACCATATATTTT
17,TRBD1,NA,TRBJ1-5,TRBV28,CASSTVRTGAGGQPQHF,TGTGCCAGCAGTACAGTTAGAACAGGGGCGGGTGGTCAGCCCCAGCATTTT
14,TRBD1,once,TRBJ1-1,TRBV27,CASSTGQQNTEAFF,TGTGCCAGCAGTACGGGACAGCAAAACACTGAAGCTTTCTTT
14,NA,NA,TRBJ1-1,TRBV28,CASQPGTLNTEAFF,TGTGCCAGCCAGCCCGGGACATTGAACACTGAAGCTTTCTTT
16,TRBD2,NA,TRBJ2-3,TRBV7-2,CASRTSGGALTDTQYF,TGTGCCAGCAGGACTAGCGGGGGGGCCCTAACAGATACGCAGTATTTT
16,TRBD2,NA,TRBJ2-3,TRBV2,CASSTGLAGVSDTQYF,TGTGCCAGCAGTACCGGGCTAGCGGGAGTATCAGATACGCAGTATTTT
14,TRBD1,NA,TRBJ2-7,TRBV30,CAWSPGQETYEQYF,TGTGCCTGGTCCCCGGGACAGGAGACCTACGAGCAGTACTTC
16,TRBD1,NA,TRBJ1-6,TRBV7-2,CASSFLGTGNNSPLHF,TGTGCCAGCAGCTTCCTCGGGACAGGCAATAATTCACCCCTCCACTTT
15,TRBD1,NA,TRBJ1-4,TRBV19,CASSIKEGAREKLFF,TGTGCCAGTAGTATTAAAGAGGGGGCTAGGGAAAAACTGTTTTTT
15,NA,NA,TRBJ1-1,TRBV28,CASITPQIRNTEAFF,TGTGCCAGCATCACCCCACAAATTCGGAACACTGAAGCTTTCTTT
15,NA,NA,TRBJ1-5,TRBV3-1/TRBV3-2,CASSHWRQMNQPQHF,TGTGCCAGCAGCCATTGGCGCCAGATGAATCAGCCCCAGCATTTT
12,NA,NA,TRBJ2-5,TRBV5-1,CASAILGETQYF,TGCGCCAGCGCCATTCTGGGAGAGACCCAGTACTTC